This T cell receptor (beta chain) stems from a study of blood T cell repertoires in COVID-19. Background on the study: The United States, Italy and Spain supplied acute and convalescent COVID-19 samples. Sample material is recorded as cDNA or gDNA derived from T cells, B-cell-depleted T cells, or PBMCs.

The germline CDR1 and CDR2 sequences are LNHDA and SQIVND (reference sequence). Trimming left V 4 bases short and J 3 bases short, with 10 bases between. This CDR3 has 13 residues. While infection was still active, Seattle patients were enrolled and then followed longitudinally. Data came from immunoSEQ multiplex PCR; TCRdb stores just in-frame clones and leaves some out. The table includes 150,000 to 200,000 clones, 80% to 95% detected once. The specimen was peripheral blood. The rearrangement uses TRBV19 and TRBJ2-7; tentatively, D is TRBD1 (5 bases). The clonotype comes from a woman aged 60-75 years with COVID-19, enrolled during active disease. The CDR3 DNA reads as TGTGCCAGTAGTACCGGACACAGCTACGAGCAGTACTTC. As protein: CASSTGHSYEQYF.